The present entry profiles one T cell receptor beta chain with its context. The specificity of this receptor is unknown. No clone much larger than this one lies a single base away; base qualities are absent. The sample is drawn from a study of blood T cell repertoires in COVID-19 (TCRdb year 2020). Background for the entire study: The collaborator samples originated in the United States, Italy and Spain and spanned the acute and convalescent phases of COVID-19. Where available, HLA class I and class II types were taken from metadata supplied by the sample provider and were not determined by assay-based typing. The dataset comprised deeply sampled blood TCRbeta repertoires from subjects exposed to, actively infected with, or recovered from COVID-19. Samples were obtained from the ongoing ImmuneRACE study (first 160 participants) and from over a thousand subjects provided by 6 global collaborators. The repertoires were released in a freely available public database meant as a resource for research on the immune response to SARS-CoV-2. Sample metadata almost always included a de-identified subject ID, COVID-19 status, age in years and sex. The material from the prospective study consisted of cDNA or gDNA derived from T cells, B-cell-depleted T cells, or PBMCs. Overall study outcomes, separate from this receptor: Clinical and demographic metadata were provided uncurated, with the amount varying by source and participant.

TCRbeta CDR3 regions were amplified from genomic DNA by means of the immunoSEQ Assay, a bias-controlled multiplex PCR. The paper's processing steps were these. Nucleated cell counts per sample were estimated from amplification of reference gene primers within the assay. To quantify the absolute abundance of each unique TCRbeta CDR3 rearrangement, sequence reads were collapsed and filtered. For each sample, productive Simpson clonality was calculated by taking the square root of Simpson's diversity index across productive rearrangements. TCRdb stores this immuneACCESS table with in-frame sequences only. Part of the clones is absent; in the studies checked, under half of the shortfall reflects unresolved V genes, and no reason is known for the rest. D and trimming come from the DNA, and the V and J calls and clone size come from that table. The sample table records some 250,000 clones; around 87% of these occur just once. Of the sample, about 7.6% falls within the top ten clones.

Trimming removed 3 bases from V and 1 base from J, leaving 10 bases between the germline ends. CDR1 and CDR2 were assigned from the germline V gene as SGDLS and YYNGEE. The CDR3 goes from the cysteine to the phenylalanine over 14 residues. Here the CDR3 DNA is all that survives: 42 bases in frame from base 1. Whole blood was collected in K2EDTA tubes by collaborating institutions according to the institutions' own protocols. For TCRbeta analysis, collaborators shipped samples in one of three forms: frozen whole blood, isolated PBMCs, or DNA extracted from either of those sample types. This TCR derives from a woman between 65 and 79 years old with active or convalescent COVID-19. The source material was peripheral blood. This chain is built from TRBV9 and TRBJ1-1; too little of a D gene remains to name it. The CDR3 corresponds to CASSASDSNTEAFF. The sequenced DNA: TGTGCCAGCAGCGCCTCGGACTCGAACACTGAAGCTTTCTTT.